Below are 14 T cell receptor beta chains sequenced from a single sample in a study of T cell changes during pregnancy in multiple sclerosis. Clones were read by immunoSEQ multiplex PCR, and TCRdb kept only the in-frame ones, dropping some. The sample contains more than 85,000 clones, 94% of which appear only once. Source: peripheral blood, taken before pregnancy. The receptors come from a female donor with multiple sclerosis, enrolled in a pregnancy study.

The chain uses TRBV6-5 and TRBJ2-6; weak D call: TRBD1 (5 bases). The CDR3 is 14 amino acids. CDR1 and CDR2 from the germline V gene are MNHEY and SVGAGI. Trimming left V 6 bases short and J 4 bases short, with 10 bases between. CDR3 nucleotides: TGTGCCAGCAGCTCAGGGTCAGGGGCCAACGTCCTGACTTTC. It encodes CASSSGSGANVLTF.

This clone was recorded only once. The rearrangement uses TRBV4-1 and TRBJ1-1; no clear D. V lost 3 bases, J lost 3 bases, and 17 bases lay in between. This CDR3 has 16 amino acids. Germline CDR1 and CDR2: MGHRA and YSYEKL. In DNA form, the CDR3 reads TGCGCCAGCAGCCAGATCCCGGGAATCCCGGACACTGAAGCTTTCTTT. Translation gives CASSQIPGIPDTEAFF.

The chain joins TRBV9 to TRBJ2-5; 7 positions match TRBD1. The trim removed 2 bases at V and 5 bases at J, leaving 6 bases unmatched. Germline V gene lookup returns CDR1 SGDLS and CDR2 YYNGEE. The CDR3 length is 14 residues. This CDR3 reads CASSVGTAGETQYF. CDR3 DNA: TGTGCCAGCAGCGTCGGGACAGCAGGGGAGACCCAGTACTTC.

The chain carries TRBV19 and TRBJ1-2; maybe TRBD1 (5 bases). Germline CDR1 is LNHDA and CDR2 is SQIVND (reference sequence). This CDR3 region has 15 residues. V was trimmed by 5 bases and J by 3 bases, leaving 16 bases between them. The CDR3 DNA sequence: TGTGCCAGTAGTCCGCTTCAGGGTGTCGACTATGGCTACACCTTC. Translated, it gives CASSPLQGVDYGYTF.

V gene TRBV5-1 combines with J gene TRBJ1-1; the D gene is possibly TRBD1 (5 bases). The CDR3 has 14 amino acids. The V gene's germline CDR1 is SGHRS and CDR2 YFSETQ. Trimming pared 6 bases from V and 1 base from J, leaving 13 bases between. The CDR3 coding sequence is TGCGCCAGCACCTTAACAGGCGCGAACACTGAAGCTTTCTTT. It codes for CASTLTGANTEAFF.

As to this clone: This same CDR3 is encoded by further DNA sequences in the sample. The chain is built from TRBV5-1 and TRBJ2-3, with D unresolved. Trimming left V 4 bases short and J 4 bases short, with 10 bases between. CDR3 size: 13 residues. Germline V lookup: CDR1 SGHRS, CDR2 YFSETQ. For the CDR3, the DNA is TGCGCCAGCAGCCTCACAGTTTCAGATACGCAGTATTTT. Residues: CASSLTVSDTQYF.

The chain joins TRBV18 to TRBJ1-2; D not resolved. This CDR3 spans 13 amino acids. CDR1 and CDR2 from the germline V gene are KGHSH and LQKENI. V lost 8 bases to trimming and J lost 1 base, with 11 bases between them. The CDR3 coding sequence is TGTGCCAGCACGGTCCGAGATAACTATGGCTACACCTTC. It is translated as CASTVRDNYGYTF.

CDR3 region: CAISEQRDRGLDTEAFF. CDR3 bases: TGTGCCATCAGTGAACAACGGGACAGGGGTTTGGACACTGAAGCTTTCTTT. The chain recombines TRBV10-3 with TRBJ1-1; 10 bases map to TRBD1. CDR3 length: 17 amino acids. Germline assignment: CDR1 ENHRY and CDR2 SYGVKD. With 3 bases clipped from V and 3 bases from J, the junction kept 10 bases outside the gene matches.

V and J are TRBV19 and TRBJ1-5; TRBD1 might be the D (5 bases). The germline V gene has CDR1 LNHDA and CDR2 SQIVND (reference sequence). V was cut by 2 bases and J by 0 bases, with 8 bases left in between. This CDR3 region has 15 residues. The CDR3 protein is CASSITGYSNQPQHF. CDR3 coding DNA: TGTGCCAGTAGTATAACAGGATATAGCAATCAGCCCCAGCATTTT.

The count of this clone is one. J is TRBJ1-2 and V is TRBV7-9; no firm D call. Trimming cost V 5 bases and J 4 bases, with 11 bases left between them. Germline CDR1 and CDR2: SEHNR and FQNEAQ (reference sequence). The CDR3 runs to 13 residues. The CDR3 is CASSVLGGYGYTF. The CDR3 DNA sequence: TGTGCCAGCAGCGTACTAGGCGGCTATGGCTACACCTTC. The whole variable domain, remainder taken from reference TRBV7-9 and TRBJ1-2, is DTGVSQNPRHKITKRGQNVTFRCDPISEHNRLYWYRQTLGQGPEFLTYFQNEAQLEKSRLLSDRFSAERPKGSFSTLEIQRTEQGDSAMYLCASSVLGGYGYTFGSGTRLTVV.

This chain uses TRBV28 with TRBJ1-3, with D hard to call. Germline lookup yields CDR1 MDHEN and CDR2 SYDVKM. There are 12 residues in the CDR3. The V end lost 6 bases, the J end lost 4 bases, and 7 bases lay between the germline ends. This chain's CDR3 is CASSLRGNTIYF. In DNA, the CDR3 is TGTGCCAGCAGCCTGCGGGGAAACACCATATATTTT.

V and J are TRBV27 and TRBJ1-1, with 9 nucleotides matching TRBD1. Unmatched junction bases numbered 7, after V lost 0 bases and J lost 5 bases. Germline V CDR1 and CDR2: MNHEY, SMNVEV (reference sequence). The CDR3 extends over 16 amino acids. CDR3 DNA sequence: TGTGCCAGCAGTTTATCGCTCGGGACAGGGAGGACTGAAGCTTTCTTT. Translating it yields CASSLSLGTGRTEAFF.

The V and J genes are TRBV7-2 and TRBJ2-7; TRBD2 matches at 11 bases. Germline V gives CDR1 SGHTA, CDR2 FQGNSA. Trimming cost V 7 bases and J 6 bases; bases outside gene matches: 14. The CDR3 extends over 16 amino acids. The CDR3 DNA follows: TGTGCCAGCACCCCCCAGAGGGGTCTAGCGGGAGGCGAGCAGTACTTC. Protein product: CASTPQRGLAGGEQYF.

The chain employs TRBV12-5 and TRBJ2-3, with TRBD2 identical over 7 bases. Germline V gene sequence: CDR1 LGHNT, CDR2 FRNRAP. This CDR3 has 17 amino acids. The V and J ends lost 0 bases and 3 bases, in that order; junction bases with no gene match: 9. For the CDR3, the DNA is TGTGCTAGTGGTTTGGTACTGGCGGGAGTTCAAACAGATACGCAGTATTTT. Its protein is CASGLVLAGVQTDTQYF.